This T cell receptor beta chain was captured in a study of cytomegalovirus exposure and HLA in healthy donors. It was with 60 Vbeta and 13 Jbeta primers that the PCR ran. The repertoire was sequenced with immunoSEQ multiplex PCR; TCRdb's copy has only in-frame clones and lacks some. Found here are 95,000 to 150,000 clones, over 70% of them singletons; the top ten hold over 2.5%. As to this clone: Other nucleotide sequences in the sample specify the same CDR3.

The germline CDR1 and CDR2 sequences are LNHDA and SQIVND (reference sequence). Trimming stripped 3 bases from V and 8 bases from J, with 19 bases between. This CDR3 contains 15 residues. The rearrangement links TRBV19 to TRBJ1-2; the D is unclear. The source of this sequence is a woman in her forties or fifties in good health and CMV-seronegative. The sequenced material came from PBMCs. The DNA for the CDR3 is TGTGCCAGTAGTATTGACGGAGAATACCTCTACGGCTACACCTTC. Protein product: CASSIDGEYLYGYTF.